This is a list of T cell receptor beta chains from one sample in a study of early stage breast cancer tumors. Sequencing used immunoSEQ multiplex PCR; TCRdb keeps in-frame clones, though not all of them. The sample records 25,000 to 30,000 clones, around three quarters being singletons. Sequencing was carried out using blood. The receptors were gathered from a person aged 50-59 years with breast cancer. Each CDR3 is given with its conserved first and last residue. D genes are given only for firm matches. For some rows the clone size is stated as once, few or many, or as a class when expanded; others skip it.

J | V | size | D | CDR3 | DNA
TRBJ2-7 | TRBV7-9 | - | TRBD2 | CASSLALAGFSEQYF | TGTGCCAGCAGCTTAGCGCTAGCGGGTTTCTCCGAGCAGTACTTC
TRBJ2-2 | TRBV5-8 | - | TRBD2 | CASSLTLLAGGTGELFF | TGTGCCAGCAGCTTAACCCTATTAGCGGGAGGCACCGGGGAGCTGTTTTTT
TRBJ2-7 | TRBV5-1 | - | TRBD1 | CASSLEGGLGREQYF | TGCGCCAGCAGCTTGGAAGGGGGCCTAGGAAGGGAGCAGTACTTC
TRBJ2-2 | TRBV5-1 | - | - | CASSLPPGGAGELFF | TGCGCCAGCAGCCTACCCCCTGGGGGCGCCGGGGAGCTGTTTTTT
TRBJ2-3 | TRBV19 | - | - | CASKRERTDTQYF | TGTGCCAGTAAACGGGAGCGCACAGATACGCAGTATTTT
TRBJ2-1 | TRBV9 | - | TRBD2 | CASSTPGSGRANEQFF | TGTGCCAGCAGCACCCCAGGGAGCGGGAGGGCCAATGAGCAGTTCTTC
TRBJ2-7 | TRBV6-1 | - | - | CASSVGSYEQYF | TGTGCCAGCAGTGTGGGGTCCTACGAGCAGTACTTC
TRBJ1-1 | TRBV21-1 | - | - | CASSKRGGARASIEAFF | TGTGCCAGCAGCAAAAGAGGGGGCGCGAGGGCGAGTATTGAAGCTTTCTTT
TRBJ1-1 | TRBV4-2 | - | - | CASSRSIESISGTEAFF | TGTGCCAGCAGCCGATCGATAGAGAGTATTTCGGGCACTGAAGCTTTCTTT
TRBJ2-7 | TRBV27 | - | - | CASSSGILQYF | TGTGCCAGCAGTTCGGGGATTTTGCAGTACTTC
TRBJ1-1 | TRBV7-7 | many | - | CDPNQSLNTEAFF | TGTGACCCCAACCAGAGCCTGAACACTGAAGCTTTCTTT
TRBJ1-2 | TRBV6-5 | - | - | CATRRGSSNYGYTF | TGTGCCACCCGGCGGGGGAGTTCTAACTATGGCTACACCTTC
TRBJ2-5 | TRBV7-8 | - | TRBD1 | CASSSGQSETQYF | TGTGCCAGCAGCTCGGGACAGTCGGAGACCCAGTACTTC
TRBJ1-4 | TRBV2 | - | - | CASRPRDTTNEKLFF | TGTGCCAGCAGGCCCCGGGACACAACTAATGAAAAACTGTTTTTT
TRBJ1-5 | TRBV4-1 | - | TRBD1 | CASSQLTGVQPQHF | TGCGCCAGCAGCCAACTCACAGGGGTCCAGCCCCAGCATTTT
TRBJ2-1 | TRBV6-1 | - | TRBD1 | CALRGTGLDEQFF | TGTGCCCTTAGGGGGACAGGGCTTGATGAGCAGTTCTTC
TRBJ2-1 | TRBV29-1 | - | - | CSVEGQDNYNEQFF | TGCAGCGTTGAGGGCCAGGACAACTACAATGAGCAGTTCTTC
TRBJ1-5 | TRBV19 | medium-sized | TRBD1 | CASSIYRDSRQPQHF | TGTGCCAGTAGTATCTACCGGGACAGTCGTCAGCCCCAGCATTTT
TRBJ1-5 | TRBV6-6 | - | - | CASSSQAEGVQPQHF | TGTGCCAGCAGTTCCCAAGCTGAGGGGGTTCAGCCCCAGCATTTT
TRBJ1-1 | TRBV4-3 | - | - | CASSQVYEGSDTEAFF | TGCGCCAGCAGCCAAGTATACGAAGGGAGCGACACTGAAGCTTTCTTT
TRBJ2-2 | TRBV6-1 | - | - | CASSVWSSGELFF | TGTGCCAGCAGTGTTTGGAGTTCCGGGGAGCTGTTTTTT
TRBJ1-1 | TRBV27 | - | - | CASSLLGAMNTEAFF | TGTGCCAGCAGTTTATTGGGGGCAATGAACACTGAAGCTTTCTTT
TRBJ1-2 | TRBV4-3 | few | - | CASSQGPGITTYGYTF | TGCGCCAGCAGCCAAGGTCCGGGTATCACCACCTATGGCTACACCTTC
TRBJ2-7 | TRBV5-1 | - | - | CASQTIGDFSYEQYF | TGCGCCAGCCAGACCATCGGGGACTTCTCCTACGAGCAGTACTTC
TRBJ2-7 | TRBV6-5 | - | TRBD2 | CASSYSAGDPYEQYF | TGTGCCAGCAGTTACTCTGCGGGAGACCCCTACGAGCAGTACTTC
TRBJ1-5 | TRBV19 | - | TRBD1 | CASSIRQGQPQHF | TGTGCCAGTAGTATAAGACAGGGTCAGCCCCAGCATTTT
TRBJ2-6 | TRBV7-9 | - | - | CASSLSGVSGANVLTF | TGTGCCAGCAGCTTAAGCGGCGTCTCTGGGGCCAACGTCCTGACTTTC
TRBJ2-4 | TRBV7-9 | - | - | CASTPSGHKNIQYF | TGTGCCAGCACCCCTTCTGGTCATAAAAACATTCAGTACTTC
TRBJ1-1 | TRBV6-1 | - | TRBD1 | CASSAGQANTEAFF | TGTGCCAGCAGTGCGGGACAGGCGAACACTGAAGCTTTCTTT
TRBJ2-3 | TRBV2 | - | - | CASSFWATDTQYF | TGTGCCAGCAGTTTCTGGGCCACAGATACGCAGTATTTT
TRBJ1-1 | TRBV11-3 | - | - | CASSEPSGTEAFF | TGTGCCAGCAGCGAGCCGTCGGGGACTGAAGCTTTCTTT
TRBJ2-1 | TRBV16 | - | TRBD1 | CASSQTDRGVRFF | TGTGCCAGCAGCCAGACGGACAGGGGAGTTCGGTTCTTC
TRBJ1-2 | TRBV5-1 | - | - | CASSGTTDNYGYTF | TGCGCCAGCAGCGGGACGACAGATAACTATGGCTACACCTTC
TRBJ1-1 | TRBV9 | - | - | CASSVGPSDEAFF | TGTGCCAGCAGCGTAGGGCCTAGCGATGAAGCTTTCTTT
TRBJ1-3 | TRBV4-3 | - | - | CASSQAGLGNTIYF | TGCGCCAGCAGCCAAGCGGGGCTGGGAAACACCATATATTTT
TRBJ2-7 | TRBV7-2 | - | TRBD2 | CASSSTPGLVFEQYF | TGTGCCAGCAGCTCCACTCCGGGACTAGTCTTCGAGCAGTACTTC
TRBJ2-2 | TRBV11-2 | - | - | CASSHLRGKNTGELFF | TGTGCCAGCAGCCACTTAAGGGGCAAGAACACCGGGGAGCTGTTTTTT
TRBJ2-7 | TRBV7-9 | - | TRBD2 | CASSPRGSGSDEQYF | TGTGCCAGCAGCCCCCGCGGTAGCGGGAGTGACGAGCAGTACTTC
TRBJ1-2 | TRBV2 | few | - | CASQVSYGYTF | TGTGCCAGTCAGGTGTCCTATGGCTACACCTTC
TRBJ2-2 | TRBV7-3 | few | - | CASSPQRASQRELFF | TGTGCCAGCAGCCCCCAACGGGCCTCTCAGCGGGAGCTGTTTTTT
TRBJ2-1 | TRBV7-8 | - | - | CASSPEELAFYEQFF | TGTGCCAGCAGCCCTGAGGAACTAGCATTCTATGAGCAGTTCTTC
TRBJ2-1 | TRBV2 | - | TRBD2 | CASRIIHSSGSSNEQFF | TGTGCCAGCAGGATAATCCACTCTAGCGGGAGTAGTAATGAGCAGTTCTTC
TRBJ2-7 | TRBV9 | - | - | CASSVSGGLGEQYF | TGTGCCAGCAGCGTATCCGGGGGGCTGGGCGAGCAGTACTTC
TRBJ2-7 | TRBV20-1 | - | - | CSAGWGNEQYF | TGCAGTGCTGGCTGGGGTAACGAGCAGTACTTC
TRBJ1-5 | TRBV30 | - | - | CAWSKTADQPQHF | TGTGCCTGGAGTAAGACAGCCGATCAGCCCCAGCATTTT
TRBJ2-3 | TRBV29-1 | - | - | CSVELATSTDTQYF | TGCAGCGTTGAACTAGCGACTAGCACAGATACGCAGTATTTT